These 8 T cell receptor beta chains were sequenced from one sample in a study of T cells in Graves' hyperthyroidism and ophthalmopathy. TCR beta CDR3 regions were amplified from RNA transcripts. In the first-round RT-PCR of the TCR CDR3, the HTBI primer set was used. One entry per CDR3 protein results from TCRdb running MiXCR on the multiplex PCR reads. The table shows under 450,000 distinct CDR3 sequences, with roughly 12% occurring only once. Sequenced sample: blood. The receptors derive from a man younger than 40 with Graves' hyperthyroidism that later progressed to Graves' ophthalmopathy.

The chain employs TRBV20-1 and TRBJ2-5; 7 bases are shared with TRBD2. With V trimmed by 5 bases and J by 6 bases, 9 bases remained unmatched. Germline V gene data show CDR1 as DFQATT and CDR2 as SNEGSKA (reference sequence). There are 13 residues in the CDR3. CDR3 residues: CSAHRPGGQTQYF. As DNA, the CDR3 is TGCAGTGCTCATCGGCCGGGGGGTCAGACCCAGTACTTC.

This clonotype was recorded at least ten times. The V and J genes are TRBV5-1 and TRBJ2-2, with D uncertain. CDR3 size: 12 residues. CDR1 SGHRS and CDR2 YFSETQ come from the germline V gene. Trimming shortened V by 0 bases and J by 6 bases, and 3 bases separated the two germline ends. The CDR3 DNA is TGCGCCAGCAGCTTGGCGCCCGGGGAGCTGTTTTTT. This encodes CASSLAPGELFF. The full variable domain, with the rest looked up from reference TRBV5-1 and TRBJ2-2, is KAGVTQTPRYLIKTRGQQVTLSCSPISGHRSVSWYQQTPGQGLQFLFEYFSETQRNKGNFPGRFSGRQFSNSRSEMNVSTLELGDSALYLCASSLAPGELFFGEGSRLTVL.

The J gene is TRBJ2-1, the V gene TRBV13, with TRBD2 identical over 9 bases. CDR1 is PRHDT, CDR2 FYEKMQ, per germline (reference sequence). The ends lost 5 bases at V and 4 bases at J; junction bases unmatched: 9. This CDR3 has 16 amino acids. The CDR3 is CASSPPPAGGYNEQFF. Written as DNA, the CDR3 is TGTGCCAGCAGCCCACCACCAGCGGGGGGTTACAATGAGCAGTTCTTC.

The sample holds many counts of this clonotype. The rearrangement joins TRBV11-2 to TRBJ2-3; D possibly corresponds to TRBD2 (6 bases). The CDR3 is made up of 15 amino acids. Trimming took 3 bases from V and 5 from J, leaving 15 bases between them. The germline CDR1 and CDR2 sequences are SGHAT and FQNNGV. CDR3 loop: CASSLGGGVGDTQYF. Written as DNA, the CDR3 is TGTGCCAGCAGCTTGGGTGGAGGGGTTGGAGATACGCAGTATTTT.

This clonotype occurred a few times. This chain uses TRBV2 with TRBJ2-7; D perhaps matches TRBD1 (6 bases). Germline V gives CDR1 SNHLY, CDR2 FYNNEI. Trimming stripped 4 bases from V and 7 bases from J, with 23 bases between. The CDR3 spans 16 residues. Here the CDR3 reads CASSGGQGIEFGEQYF. CDR3 nucleotide sequence: TGTGCCAGCAGTGGGGGGCAGGGGATTGAGTTTGGAGAGCAGTACTTC.

At least ten counts were recorded for this clonotype. V usage is TRBV6-6 and J usage is TRBJ1-6; 8 positions agree with TRBD1. Germline V gene sequence: CDR1 MNHNY, CDR2 SVGAGI (reference sequence). V dropped 2 bases and J dropped 5; count of bases not matched to a gene: 5. The CDR3 runs to 16 residues. The CDR3 coding sequence is TGTGCCAGCAGTTACAACAGGGGGACGAATAATTCACCCCTCCACTTT. It translates to CASSYNRGTNNSPLHF.

This clonotype occurred many times. The genes are TRBV3-1 and TRBJ2-1; D is undetermined. Germline CDR1 is LGHDT and CDR2 is YNNKEL (reference sequence). Trimming cost V 0 bases and J 0 bases, with 6 bases left between them. The CDR3 runs to 15 residues. CDR3 protein: CASSQDSGSYNEQFF. The CDR3 nucleotides read TGTGCCAGCAGCCAAGACTCTGGCTCCTACAATGAGCAGTTCTTC.

This chain connects TRBV27 to TRBJ1-2; 8 bases are shared with TRBD1. The junction had 9 bases not matched to a gene; V was cut back by 5 bases and J by 4 bases. Germline V gene data show CDR1 as MNHEY and CDR2 as SMNVEV (reference sequence). The CDR3 totals 15 residues. The CDR3: CASSPFSGGVYGYTF. The CDR3 DNA reads TGTGCCAGCAGTCCCTTCTCAGGGGGCGTCTATGGCTACACCTTC.